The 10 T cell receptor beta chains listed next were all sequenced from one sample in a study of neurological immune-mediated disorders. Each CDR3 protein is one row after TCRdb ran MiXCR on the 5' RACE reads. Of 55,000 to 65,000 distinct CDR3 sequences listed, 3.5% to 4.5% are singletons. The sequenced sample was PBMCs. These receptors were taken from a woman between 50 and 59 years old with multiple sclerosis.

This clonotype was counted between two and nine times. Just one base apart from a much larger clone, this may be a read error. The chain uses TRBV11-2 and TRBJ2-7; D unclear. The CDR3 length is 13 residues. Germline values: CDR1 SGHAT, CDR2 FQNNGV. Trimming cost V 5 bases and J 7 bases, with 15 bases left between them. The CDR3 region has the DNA TGTGCCAGCAGCCCGGAAAGGTCTTGGGAGCAGTACTTC. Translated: CASSPERSWEQYF.

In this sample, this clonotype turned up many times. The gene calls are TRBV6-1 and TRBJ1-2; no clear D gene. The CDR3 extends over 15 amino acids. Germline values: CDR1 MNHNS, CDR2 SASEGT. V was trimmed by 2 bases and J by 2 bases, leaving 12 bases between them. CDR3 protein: CASSESVRRNYGYTF. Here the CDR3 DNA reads TGTGCCAGCAGTGAATCGGTCAGGAGGAACTATGGCTACACCTTC.

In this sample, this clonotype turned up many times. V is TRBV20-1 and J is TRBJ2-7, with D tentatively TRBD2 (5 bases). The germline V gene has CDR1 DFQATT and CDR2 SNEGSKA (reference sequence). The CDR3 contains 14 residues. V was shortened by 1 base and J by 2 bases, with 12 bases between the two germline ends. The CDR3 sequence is CSARGPRDPYEQYF. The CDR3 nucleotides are TGCAGTGCTAGAGGGCCCCGGGATCCCTACGAGCAGTACTTC.

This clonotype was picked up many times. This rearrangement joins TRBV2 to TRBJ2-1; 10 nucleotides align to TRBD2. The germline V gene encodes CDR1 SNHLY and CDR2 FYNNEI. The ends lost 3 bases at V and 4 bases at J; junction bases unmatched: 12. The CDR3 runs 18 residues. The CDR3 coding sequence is TGTGCCAGCAGTGATGAGGAGGTAGCGGGAGGACCTTACAATGAGCAGTTCTTC. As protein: CASSDEEVAGGPYNEQFF.

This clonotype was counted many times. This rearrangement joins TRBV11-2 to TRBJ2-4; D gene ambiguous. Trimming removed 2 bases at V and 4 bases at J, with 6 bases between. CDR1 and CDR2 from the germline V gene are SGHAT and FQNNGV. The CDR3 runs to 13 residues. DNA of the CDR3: TGTGCCAGCAGCTTATCCCAAAAAAACATTCAGTACTTC. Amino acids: CASSLSQKNIQYF.

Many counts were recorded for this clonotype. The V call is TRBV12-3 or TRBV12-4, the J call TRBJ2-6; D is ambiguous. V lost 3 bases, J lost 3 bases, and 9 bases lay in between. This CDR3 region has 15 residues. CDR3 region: CASSLTGFGANVLTF. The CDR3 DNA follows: TGTGCCAGCAGTTTGACTGGATTTGGGGCCAACGTCCTGACTTTC.

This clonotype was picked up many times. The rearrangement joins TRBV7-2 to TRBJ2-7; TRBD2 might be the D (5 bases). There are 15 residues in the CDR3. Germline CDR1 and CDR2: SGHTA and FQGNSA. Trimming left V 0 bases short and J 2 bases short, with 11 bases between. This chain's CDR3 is CASSLADRLTYEQYF. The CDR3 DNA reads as TGTGCCAGCAGCTTAGCGGACCGACTAACCTACGAGCAGTACTTC.

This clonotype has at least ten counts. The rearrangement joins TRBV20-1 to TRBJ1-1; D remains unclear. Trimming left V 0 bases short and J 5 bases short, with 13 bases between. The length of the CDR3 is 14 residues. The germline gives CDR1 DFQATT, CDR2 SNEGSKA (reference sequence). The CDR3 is CSARDLGGWTEAFF. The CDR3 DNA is TGCAGTGCTAGAGATCTGGGAGGATGGACTGAAGCTTTCTTT.

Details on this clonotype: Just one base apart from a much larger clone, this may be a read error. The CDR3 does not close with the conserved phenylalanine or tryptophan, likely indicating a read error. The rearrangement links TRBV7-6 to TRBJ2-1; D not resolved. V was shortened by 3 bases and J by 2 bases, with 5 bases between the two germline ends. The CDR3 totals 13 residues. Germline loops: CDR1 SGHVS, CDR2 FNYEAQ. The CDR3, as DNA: TGTGCCAGCAGCTTGACCACCTACAATGAGCAGTTCATC. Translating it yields CASSLTTYNEQFI.

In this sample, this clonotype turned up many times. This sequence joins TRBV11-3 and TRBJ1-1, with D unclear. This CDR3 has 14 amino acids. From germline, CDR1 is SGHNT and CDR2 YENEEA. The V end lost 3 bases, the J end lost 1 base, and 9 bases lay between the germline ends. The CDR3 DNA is TGTGCCAGCAGCTTGGCGAGGTCGAACACTGAAGCTTTCTTT. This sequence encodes CASSLARSNTEAFF.